These 32 T cell receptor beta chains were all obtained from the same sample, sequenced in a study of blood T cell repertoires in COVID-19. The data were produced by immunoSEQ multiplex PCR, yet TCRdb's version contains in-frame clones alone and is incomplete. In the table there are approximately 240,000 clones, just under 85% of which are singletons. Source material: peripheral blood. The origin of the receptors is a woman aged 55 to 70 with active or convalescent COVID-19.

Only a few counts were recorded for this clone. The chain recombines TRBV7-6 with TRBJ2-2, with 10 bases identical to TRBD2. The ends lost 1 base at V and 7 bases at J; junction bases unmatched: 12. The V gene's germline CDR1 is SGHVS and CDR2 FNYEAQ. This CDR3 is built from 18 residues. CDR3 sequence (DNA): TGTGCCAGCAGCTTAGGGTGGCTAGCGGGAGCCCTTGGCGGGGAGCTGTTTTTT. Its protein is CASSLGWLAGALGGELFF.

V and J are TRBV2 and TRBJ1-2; D remains unclear. This CDR3 spans 14 amino acids. Per germline, CDR1 SNHLY and CDR2 FYNNEI. V was pared by 1 base and J by 4 bases, with 10 bases between. CDR3 amino acids: CASSEGRSSYGYTF. CDR3 nucleotide sequence: TGTGCCAGCAGTGAAGGCCGTAGCAGCTATGGCTACACCTTC.

The chain carries TRBV9 and TRBJ2-1, with D perhaps matching TRBD2 (6 bases). The CDR3 spans 14 residues. The germline gives CDR1 SGDLS, CDR2 YYNGEE. V lost 0 bases, J lost 6 bases, and 10 bases lay in between. The DNA of the CDR3 is TGTGCCAGCAGCGTAGTCGGGAGTATCAATGAGCAGTTCTTC. This sequence encodes CASSVVGSINEQFF.

This clone was detected only once. The V gene is TRBV5-1, the J gene TRBJ2-2, with 7 nucleotides matching TRBD2. The V gene's germline CDR1 is SGHRS and CDR2 YFSETQ. The CDR3 has 17 residues. V shed 5 bases and J 7 bases; nucleotides not matched to a gene: 17. CDR3 in amino acids: CASSLQPGLMSGGELFF. In DNA form, the CDR3 reads TGCGCCAGCAGTCTGCAACCGGGACTAATGTCTGGCGGGGAGCTGTTTTTT.

The chain uses TRBV10-2 and TRBJ2-7; 9 positions agree with TRBD2. Germline V gene sequence: CDR1 WSHSY, CDR2 SAAADI. With V trimmed by 3 bases and J by 7 bases, 4 bases remained unmatched. This CDR3 has 13 residues. DNA of the CDR3: TGCGCCAGCAGTGACCCGGGACTAGCAGAGCAGTACTTC. Amino acid sequence: CASSDPGLAEQYF.

This rearrangement joins TRBV2 to TRBJ2-5, with D unclear. CDR3 length: 12 amino acids. Germline V lookup: CDR1 SNHLY, CDR2 FYNNEI. V was pared by 4 bases and J by 4 bases, with 7 bases between. CDR3 in DNA: TGTGCCAGCAGTGCCAGGCGAGAGACCCAGTACTTC. This translates into CASSARRETQYF.

The rearrangement joins TRBV6-5 to TRBJ2-1; 10 bases align to TRBD1. The germline gives CDR1 MNHEY, CDR2 SVGAGI. CDR3 size: 16 residues. Trimming removed 4 bases from V and 2 bases from J; junction bases left unmatched: 5. This chain's CDR3 is CASSSGTGEAYNEQFF. CDR3 DNA: TGTGCCAGCAGTTCCGGGACAGGGGAGGCCTACAATGAGCAGTTCTTC.

The chain is built from TRBV2 and TRBJ2-7; D is unresolved. Trimming stripped 4 bases from V and 3 bases from J, with 10 bases between. CDR1 and CDR2 from the germline V gene are SNHLY and FYNNEI. This CDR3 comprises 13 residues. The CDR3 DNA reads TGTGCCAGCAGTGCGGCGGCGGACTACGAGCAGTACGTC. Translation: CASSAAADYEQYV.

V usage is TRBV6-6 and J usage is TRBJ1-6, with D perhaps TRBD1 (5 bases). The CDR3 sequence is 15 residues long. V lost 3 bases, J lost 6 bases, and 12 bases lay in between. The germline V gene encodes CDR1 MNHNY and CDR2 SVGAGI (reference sequence). CDR3 in DNA: TGTGCCAGCAGTTATCCCGGCGGGGGTAATTCACCCCTCCACTTT. It is translated as CASSYPGGGNSPLHF.

The gene calls are TRBV7-9 and TRBJ2-7; tentative D call: TRBD2 (5 bases). The ends were cut back, 2 bases at V and 4 bases at J, with 9 bases in the middle. The CDR3 is 13 amino acids. Germline V gene sequence: CDR1 SEHNR, CDR2 FQNEAQ (reference sequence). The DNA of the CDR3 is TGTGCCAGCAGCTTAACTAGTAATTACGAGCAGTACTTC. It specifies CASSLTSNYEQYF.

This clone was found once. J is TRBJ2-3 and V is TRBV6-2 or TRBV6-3, with no clear D. V was clipped by 5 bases and J by 7 bases, with 7 bases between them. Germline assignment: CDR1 MNHEY and CDR2 SVGEGT. The CDR3 runs to 11 residues. CDR3 coding DNA: TGTGCCAGCAGTGACACTTATACGCAGTATTTT. As protein: CASSDTYTQYF.

The chain employs TRBV27 and TRBJ1-1, with D tentatively TRBD1 (5 bases). Germline V gene lookup returns CDR1 MNHEY and CDR2 SMNVEV (reference sequence). This CDR3 spans 13 amino acids. V shed 4 bases and J shed 1 base, with 7 bases lying between them. As DNA, the CDR3 is TGTGCCAGCAGTTGGACAACGAACACTGAAGCTTTCTTT. It translates to CASSWTTNTEAFF.

For the CDR3, the DNA is TGCGCCAGCAGCTCTGGACAGGGGGAGGTAAATGAGCAGTTCTTC. This gives the protein CASSSGQGEVNEQFF. The chain joins TRBV5-1 to TRBJ2-1, with 10 bases that match TRBD1. This CDR3 has 15 amino acids. Germline CDR1 and CDR2: SGHRS and YFSETQ. The V gene end was trimmed by 3 bases and the J gene end by 7 bases; junction bases not matched to a gene: 7.

This rearrangement joins TRBV7-9 to TRBJ2-7; perhaps TRBD1 as D (6 bases). The V gene lost 5 bases and the J gene lost 4 bases, with 15 bases spanning the gap. CDR3 size: 14 residues. Germline V gene lookup returns CDR1 SEHNR and CDR2 FQNEAQ (reference sequence). The DNA of the CDR3 is TGTGCCAGCAGCGATCGGACAGTGAAGTACGAGCAGTACTTC. This sequence encodes CASSDRTVKYEQYF.

The CDR3 DNA reads TGTGCCATCGGGTCTAGCGGGGAACAAGAGACCCAGTACTTC. Translating it yields CAIGSSGEQETQYF. The rearrangement joins TRBV10-3 to TRBJ2-5; 9 bases are shared with TRBD2. Trimming took 8 bases from V and 2 from J; bases not matched to a gene: 6. CDR3 length equals 14 residues. CDR1 and CDR2 (germline): ENHRY, SYGVKD.

This chain connects TRBV5-1 to TRBJ1-2; a possible D gene is TRBD1 (5 bases). The CDR3 totals 15 residues. Germline loops: CDR1 SGHRS, CDR2 YFSETQ. Trimming shortened V by 4 bases and J by 6 bases, and 19 bases separated the two germline ends. The CDR3 region is CASSPVGRGGDGYTF. The CDR3 bases are TGCGCCAGCAGCCCCGTGGGGAGGGGAGGAGATGGCTACACCTTC. The full variable domain, with the rest looked up from reference TRBV5-1 and TRBJ1-2, is KAGVTQTPRYLIKTRGQQVTLSCSPISGHRSVSWYQQTPGQGLQFLFEYFSETQRNKGNFPGRFSGRQFSNSRSEMNVSTLELGDSALYLCASSPVGRGGDGYTFGSGTRLTVV.

This clone showed up just once. This chain uses TRBV7-8 with TRBJ2-5, with TRBD2 matching 8 bases. Germline-derived CDR1 and CDR2 are SGHVS and FQNEAQ. This CDR3 comprises 14 residues. Trimming took 8 bases from V and 3 from J; bases not matched to a gene: 8. The CDR3 loop is CASAIGRAEETQYF. CDR3 in DNA: TGTGCCAGCGCAATCGGGAGGGCGGAAGAGACCCAGTACTTC.

There are a few counts of this clone. J is TRBJ1-5 and V is TRBV30, with 7 bases matching TRBD1. Germline CDR1 GTSNPN, CDR2 SVGIG (reference sequence). This CDR3 contains 14 residues. V shed 2 bases, J shed 7 bases, and the junction held 8 bases outside the gene matches. Here the CDR3 reads CAWSRSQGEQPQHF. The CDR3 nucleotides are TGTGCCTGGAGTCGGAGCCAGGGGGAACAGCCCCAGCATTTT.

The chain's CDR3 is CASSLGPPLSYEQYF. The DNA for the CDR3 is TGTGCCAGCAGTTTGGGGCCACCGCTTTCCTACGAGCAGTACTTC. The chain links TRBV27 to TRBJ2-7; D may be TRBD1 (5 bases). V dropped 3 bases and J dropped 1 base, with 13 bases sitting between them. The CDR3 runs 15 residues. CDR1 is MNHEY and CDR2 is SMNVEV in the germline V gene (reference sequence).

The chain employs TRBV10-3 and TRBJ1-2, with D possibly TRBD1 on 6 matching bases. The germline V and J ends were trimmed by 4 bases and 4 bases, with 16 bases remaining between them. CDR1 is ENHRY, CDR2 SYGVKD, per germline. This CDR3 spans 15 amino acids. This chain's CDR3 is CAISGETGAGYGYTF. For the CDR3, the DNA is TGTGCCATCAGTGGGGAGACAGGCGCGGGCTATGGCTACACCTTC.

This chain uses TRBV19 with TRBJ1-1; 9 bases match TRBD1. The CDR3 has 15 residues. CDR1 and CDR2 from the germline V gene are LNHDA and SQIVND (reference sequence). V gave up 7 bases and J gave up 5 bases; unmatched junction bases: 11. The CDR3 coding sequence is TGTGCCAGTACCTCCTTACAGGGGGCGAAGACTGAAGCTTTCTTT. Translating gives CASTSLQGAKTEAFF.

The chain joins TRBV28 to TRBJ1-3; 9 nucleotides agree with TRBD1. Germline trimming cut 7 bases from V and 2 bases from J; bases unmatched to any gene: 3. This CDR3 comprises 14 residues. CDR1 MDHEN and CDR2 SYDVKM come from the germline V gene. CDR3 region: CASTRDRAGNTIYF. The DNA of the CDR3 is TGTGCCAGCACCCGGGACAGGGCTGGAAACACCATATATTTT. Variable domain in full (rest from reference TRBV28 and TRBJ1-3): DVKVTQSSRYLVKRTGEKVFLECVQDMDHENMFWYRQDPGLGLRLIYFSYDVKMKEKGDIPEGYSVSREKKERFSLILESASTNQTSMYLCASTRDRAGNTIYFGEGSWLTVV.

The sample holds one count of this clone. The CDR3 DNA sequence: TGTGCCAGCATCGGTCACAATGAGCAGTTCTTC. Translated: CASIGHNEQFF. The V gene is TRBV6-6, the J gene TRBJ2-1, with D unresolved. Germline V lookup: CDR1 MNHNY, CDR2 SVGAGI (reference sequence). The CDR3 is made up of 11 amino acids. Between the trimmed V and J ends, which lost 7 bases and 5 bases, there was a span of 6 bases.

The chain carries TRBV2 and TRBJ2-3; 7 bases line up with TRBD2. This CDR3 has 14 residues. Germline V gene lookup returns CDR1 SNHLY and CDR2 FYNNEI. With 8 bases clipped from V and 1 base from J, the junction kept 6 bases outside the gene matches. CDR3 loop: CASPAGPGTDTQYF. In DNA, the CDR3 is TGTGCCAGCCCAGCGGGACCCGGCACAGATACGCAGTATTTT.

The chain couples TRBV2 to TRBJ1-2; TRBD1 matches at 7 bases. The CDR3 is 17 residues long. The junction had 25 bases not matched to a gene; V was cut back by 10 bases and J by 8 bases. Germline-derived CDR1 and CDR2 are SNHLY and FYNNEI. CDR3 DNA: TGTGCCACCAAAATTGGCCGCAACAGGGAACCAGGGGGGGGCTACACCTTC. Translated, it gives CATKIGRNREPGGGYTF.

This chain connects TRBV6-4 to TRBJ1-1; TRBD1 matches at 8 bases. This CDR3 contains 13 residues. Germline lookup yields CDR1 MRHNA and CDR2 SNTAGT. Trimming took 6 bases from V and 6 from J; bases not matched to a gene: 6. The CDR3 region is CASSREQGAEAFF. Written as DNA, the CDR3 is TGTGCCAGCAGCCGAGAACAGGGGGCTGAAGCTTTCTTT.

CDR3 residues: CASSPWQGSNQPQHF. In DNA form, the CDR3 reads TGTGCCAGCTCACCATGGCAGGGCAGCAATCAGCCCCAGCATTTT. J is TRBJ1-5 and V is TRBV18, with D tentatively TRBD1 (5 bases). Per germline, CDR1 KGHSH and CDR2 LQKENI. V dropped 2 bases and J dropped 1 base, with 9 bases sitting between them. The CDR3 sequence is 15 residues long.

The chain couples TRBV5-4 to TRBJ2-7, with 11 bases identical to TRBD2. This CDR3 has 14 amino acids. With V trimmed by 3 bases and J by 4 bases, 3 bases remained unmatched. In germline, CDR1 is SGHNT, CDR2 YYREEE (reference sequence). CDR3 nucleotide sequence: TGTGCCAGCAGCTCCGGGACTAGCGGTTACGAGCAGTACTTC. This sequence encodes CASSSGTSGYEQYF.

J is TRBJ2-7 and V is TRBV27; tentatively, D is TRBD1 (5 bases). The V end lost 2 bases, the J end lost 6 bases, and 11 bases lay between the germline ends. The length of the CDR3 is 13 residues. Per the germline V gene, CDR1 is MNHEY and CDR2 is SMNVEV (reference sequence). CDR3 residues: CASSLDFQGEQYF. In DNA form, the CDR3 reads TGTGCCAGCAGTTTAGACTTTCAGGGCGAGCAGTACTTC.

The chain has TRBV28 and TRBJ1-1; 8 bases fit TRBD1. The V and J ends lost 5 bases and 5 bases, in that order; junction bases with no gene match: 7. This CDR3 spans 14 amino acids. Germline lookup yields CDR1 MDHEN and CDR2 SYDVKM. The CDR3 spells CASSLRTGRTEAFF. The CDR3, as DNA: TGTGCCAGCAGTCTACGGACAGGGCGAACTGAAGCTTTCTTT. The variable domain in full, completed from reference TRBV28 and TRBJ1-1, reads DVKVTQSSRYLVKRTGEKVFLECVQDMDHENMFWYRQDPGLGLRLIYFSYDVKMKEKGDIPEGYSVSREKKERFSLILESASTNQTSMYLCASSLRTGRTEAFFGQGTRLTVV.

J is TRBJ2-5 and V is TRBV3-1 (or the pseudogene TRBV3-2), with 10 bases fitting TRBD1. The length of the CDR3 is 15 residues. V was pared by 4 bases and J by 4 bases, with 6 bases of the junction left unmatched. Germline loops: CDR1 LGHDT, CDR2 YNNKEL (reference sequence). CDR3 sequence: CASSRGQGDGETQYF. As DNA, the CDR3 is TGTGCCAGCAGCCGAGGACAGGGGGATGGAGAGACCCAGTACTTC.

In its sample, this clone was seen a few times. The chain carries TRBV5-1 and TRBJ1-1, with TRBD1 identical over 7 bases. The J segment lost 2 bases and the V segment lost 0 bases, leaving 7 bases of the junction unmatched. CDR1 SGHRS and CDR2 YFSETQ come from the germline V gene. There are 16 residues in the CDR3. In DNA, the CDR3 is TGCGCCAGCAGCTTGGGCCAGGGGGTGAGTAACACTGAAGCTTTCTTT. Encoded protein: CASSLGQGVSNTEAFF.